These T cell receptor beta chains were read from a single sample in a study of T cell responses to AZD1222 COVID-19 vaccine. Profiling relied on immunoSEQ multiplex PCR, and the TCRdb table lists in-frame clones only, not all of them. The data contain 150,000 or so clones, more than 85% of them singletons. The input for sequencing was peripheral blood, taken 28 days after the second AZD1222 dose. The receptor set was obtained from an adult who received the AZD1222 COVID-19 vaccine. Both conserved end residues are part of each CDR3. A D gene is named only where the DNA matches it firmly. Clone size, where shown, is once, few, many, or a class for clones that have expanded.

-	-	TRBV6-1	TRBJ1-1	CASSERGRMNTEAFF	TGTGCCAGCAGTGAGAGGGGCCGGATGAACACTGAAGCTTTCTTT
-	-	TRBV4-1	TRBJ1-5	CASSQDAGDNQPQHF	TGCGCCAGCAGCCAAGATGCGGGTGACAATCAGCCCCAGCATTTT
-	-	TRBV5-8	TRBJ1-2	CASRGWGTYGYTF	TGTGCCAGCCGGGGGTGGGGGACCTATGGCTACACCTTC
TRBD1	-	TRBV29-1	TRBJ1-2	CSVAMGTGILYGYTF	TGCAGCGTTGCAATGGGGACAGGCATACTCTATGGCTACACCTTC
TRBD1	-	TRBV10-3	TRBJ1-2	CAISDYRDRGLHGYTF	TGTGCCATCAGTGACTATCGAGACAGGGGTTTGCACGGCTACACCTTC
TRBD2	-	TRBV4-3	TRBJ2-3	CASSPTSGRRSSTDTQYF	TGCGCCAGCAGCCCGACTAGCGGGCGAAGATCAAGCACAGATACGCAGTATTTT
-	-	TRBV5-6	TRBJ2-5	CASSLWETQYF	TGTGCCAGCAGCTTGTGGGAGACCCAGTACTTC
TRBD1	few	TRBV27	TRBJ1-2	CASTATGGGGYTF	TGTGCCAGCACCGCCACAGGGGGCGGTGGCTACACCTTC
-	-	TRBV5-4	TRBJ1-2	CASSLASGISGYTF	TGTGCCAGCAGCTTGGCTTCAGGGATCTCTGGCTACACCTTC
-	few	TRBV19	TRBJ1-2	CASSILSGAGYTF	TGTGCCAGTAGTATTTTGTCAGGGGCTGGCTACACCTTC
-	-	TRBV9	TRBJ1-3	CASSLTAGRNTIYF	TGTGCCAGCAGCCTCACGGCAGGGCGGAACACCATATATTTT
-	-	TRBV6-1	TRBJ1-1	CASSERQNTEAFF	TGTGCCAGCAGTGAACGGCAGAACACTGAAGCTTTCTTT
TRBD1	-	TRBV6-5	TRBJ1-1	CASSPGGENTEAFF	TGTGCCAGCAGCCCAGGGGGGGAGAACACTGAAGCTTTCTTT
TRBD2	-	TRBV29-1	TRBJ2-7	CSVAGRALAERSYEQYF	TGCAGCGTTGCCGGCAGGGCACTAGCGGAGCGCTCCTACGAGCAGTACTTC
-	-	TRBV28	TRBJ2-5	CASSLWAGGKETQYF	TGTGCCAGCAGTTTATGGGCAGGGGGGAAGGAGACCCAGTACTTC
TRBD2	-	TRBV28	TRBJ2-1	CASSPQAGTYNEQFF	TGTGCCAGCAGTCCTCAAGCGGGAACTTACAATGAGCAGTTCTTC
-	-	TRBV11-2	TRBJ1-2	CASSLLGGGYGYTF	TGTGCCAGCAGCTTACTGGGGGGCGGCTATGGCTACACCTTC
-	-	TRBV18	TRBJ1-3	CASSPTVGSGNTIYF	TGTGCCAGCTCACCAACGGTGGGCTCTGGAAACACCATATATTTT
TRBD2	-	TRBV27	TRBJ2-7	CASSGFATSGVREQYF	TGTGCCAGCAGCGGGTTCGCGACTAGCGGGGTACGCGAGCAGTACTTC
TRBD1	-	TRBV24-1	TRBJ2-1	CATSGRGLVDEQFF	TGTGCCACCAGTGGTAGGGGGCTGGTCGATGAGCAGTTCTTC
-	-	TRBV28	TRBJ2-7	CASRSGSYEQYF	TGTGCCAGCAGATCAGGCTCCTACGAGCAGTACTTC
TRBD2	-	TRBV6-1	TRBJ2-5	CASSEELRLVLLAGHGETQYF	TGTGCCAGCAGTGAAGAGTTGAGGTTGGTTTTACTAGCGGGACACGGGGAGACCCAGTACTTC
-	-	TRBV7-6	TRBJ2-7	CASSLRQSAYEQYF	TGTGCCAGCAGCTTAAGACAGTCAGCCTACGAGCAGTACTTC
TRBD1	-	TRBV6-5	TRBJ2-4	CASSRLKGAWDIQYF	TGTGCCAGCAGCCGACTAAAGGGGGCCTGGGACATTCAGTACTTC
-	-	TRBV2	TRBJ1-3	CASKTAGRVINAIYF	TGTGCCAGTAAAACCGCCGGGAGGGTAATAAACGCCATATATTTT
TRBD2	once	TRBV4-2	TRBJ2-1	CASSQAGRASYNEQFF	TGTGCCAGCAGCCAAGCCGGGAGGGCCTCTTACAATGAGCAGTTCTTC
TRBD1	-	TRBV28	TRBJ1-1	CASSLRTRDRRGRTEAFF	TGTGCCAGCAGTTTGAGGACTCGGGACAGGAGGGGGAGGACTGAAGCTTTCTTT
TRBD2	-	TRBV28	TRBJ2-2	CASRPEAGLNTGELFF	TGTGCCAGCAGACCCGAAGCGGGGCTGAACACCGGGGAGCTGTTTTTT
-	-	TRBV30	TRBJ1-5	CASLSGQSGSNQPQHF	TGTGCCTCACTTTCCGGACAGTCTGGAAGCAATCAGCCCCAGCATTTT
-	-	TRBV6-5	TRBJ2-1	CASSLGHSSSYNEQFF	TGTGCCAGCAGTTTAGGACACTCGAGCTCCTACAATGAGCAGTTCTTC
TRBD2	once	TRBV29-1	TRBJ2-5	CSVRTSGTETQYF	TGCAGCGTACGGACTAGCGGGACTGAGACCCAGTACTTC
TRBD1	-	TRBV19	TRBJ1-5	CASSKQGVRGNQPQHF	TGTGCCAGTAGTAAACAGGGGGTCCGTGGCAATCAGCCCCAGCATTTT
-	once	TRBV4-2	TRBJ2-5	CASSQVVGSQETQYF	TGTGCCAGCAGCCAAGTCGTCGGCAGCCAAGAGACCCAGTACTTC
TRBD1	-	TRBV7-6	TRBJ1-1	CASSSGQGRGTEAFF	TGTGCCAGCAGCTCCGGACAGGGTAGGGGCACTGAAGCTTTCTTT
TRBD2	-	TRBV5-1	TRBJ2-1	CASSRRIAGGQANNEQFF	TGCGCCAGCAGCCGAAGAATAGCGGGAGGCCAAGCCAACAATGAGCAGTTCTTC
-	-	TRBV7-8	TRBJ1-1	CASSWTPGTPNTEAFF	TGTGCCAGCAGCTGGACACCCGGGACCCCGAACACTGAAGCTTTCTTT
TRBD2	-	TRBV7-2	TRBJ2-7	CASSLVASGSPYEQYF	TGTGCCAGCAGCTTAGTAGCTAGCGGGAGCCCATACGAGCAGTACTTC
-	-	TRBV6-5	TRBJ1-5	CASSSDILRPQHF	TGTGCCAGCAGTTCGGACATTTTAAGGCCCCAGCATTTT
-	-	TRBV13	TRBJ2-1	CASSSRLGLLGYNEQFF	TGTGCCAGCAGCTCAAGATTGGGCCTGTTGGGGTACAATGAGCAGTTCTTC
-	-	TRBV11-1	TRBJ2-7	CASSLTRTDLREQYF	TGTGCCAGCAGCTTAACCCGGACGGATTTGCGGGAGCAGTACTTC
TRBD1	-	TRBV19	TRBJ1-2	CASSRTGDYGYTF	TGTGCCAGTAGCAGGACAGGGGACTATGGCTACACCTTC
TRBD1	-	TRBV6-5	TRBJ2-2	CASYPGQGNTGELFF	TGTGCCAGCTATCCGGGACAGGGTAACACCGGGGAGCTGTTTTTT
-	-	TRBV7-9	TRBJ1-1	CASSRWSQGGTEAFF	TGTGCCAGCAGCCGATGGTCCCAGGGAGGCACTGAAGCTTTCTTT
-	-	TRBV7-2	TRBJ1-2	CASSLERRKNYGYTF	TGTGCCAGCAGCTTAGAACGGCGTAAAAACTATGGCTACACCTTC
-	-	TRBV18	TRBJ2-5	CASSPMGKETQYF	TGTGCCAGCTCACCAATGGGGAAAGAGACCCAGTACTTC
-	-	TRBV7-8	TRBJ1-1	CASSFTENTEAFF	TGTGCCAGCAGCTTTACAGAGAACACTGAAGCTTTCTTT
TRBD1	-	TRBV28	TRBJ2-3	CASATGADTQYF	TGTGCCAGCGCGACAGGGGCAGATACGCAGTATTTT
TRBD1	-	TRBV28	TRBJ1-6	CASRPGTANSPLHF	TGTGCCAGCAGGCCTGGGACAGCCAATTCACCCCTCCACTTT
-	-	TRBV19	TRBJ1-1	CASKVGNTEAFF	TGTGCCAGTAAAGTCGGGAACACTGAAGCTTTCTTT
-	-	TRBV5-1	TRBJ1-2	CASSSRGGGYTF	TGCGCCAGCAGCTCCCGAGGTGGTGGCTACACCTTC
-	few	TRBV18	TRBJ2-7	CASSMTYEQYF	TGTGCCAGCTCAATGACCTACGAGCAGTACTTC
-	-	TRBV5-1	TRBJ2-7	CASSLGAGNSYEQYF	TGCGCCAGCAGCTTGGGGGCAGGAAACTCCTACGAGCAGTACTTC
TRBD1	-	TRBV7-3	TRBJ2-3	CASSKTGGTDTQYF	TGTGCCAGCAGCAAAACAGGGGGTACAGATACGCAGTATTTT
TRBD1	-	TRBV14	TRBJ2-3	CASSPQTGEPDTQYF	TGTGCCAGCAGCCCGCAAACAGGGGAGCCAGATACGCAGTATTTT
-	-	TRBV4-1	TRBJ2-1	CASSQVNIISYNEQFF	TGCGCCAGCAGCCAAGTAAACATAATTTCCTACAATGAGCAGTTCTTC
-	-	TRBV28	TRBJ2-7	CASSADRYEQYF	TGTGCCAGCAGTGCCGACAGATACGAGCAGTACTTC